This record covers a single T cell receptor beta chain. Its cognate antigen is unknown. The data derive from a study of shared clonotypes between healthy human individuals. About the study: The donor pool was made up of two women and a few men aged 18 to 49. General observations from the study: A limitation of the genetic and exposure-history diversity represented arose from few donors.

The quantity of DNA used in unsorted PBMC replicate PCRs was 300 ng, corresponding to about 30,000 T cell genomes. Assay: immunoSEQ multiplex PCR; the TCRdb copy retains only in-frame clones and omits some. The sample consists of about 450,000 clones, more than 75% of them appearing once. V gave up 7 bases and J gave up 3 bases; unmatched junction bases: 9. The CDR3 contains 15 residues. The germline V gene encodes CDR1 LNHDA and CDR2 SQIVND (reference sequence). The unsorted samples had 70 million to 100 million PBMCs used for genomic DNA. The chain uses TRBV19 and TRBJ2-1; TRBD2 matches at 7 bases. This sequence originates from a woman between 40 and 55 years old in good health. Some clones in this sample may be carry-over from other donors' samples. Input material: PBMCs. This chain's CDR3 is CASTLGGIIYNEQFF. CDR3 DNA sequence: TGTGCCAGTACCCTCGGGGGGATCATCTACAATGAGCAGTTCTTC.